This T cell receptor beta chain was retrieved from a study of resident and recirculating memory T cells in vitiligo. Study-wide context: Each patient gave two lesional and two nonlesional epidermal shave biopsies, plus PBMCs.

Study results and caveats: No single dominant TCR clone appeared; lesion clonality varied.

Details on this clone: Its antigen is not known.

Trimming shortened V by 2 bases and J by 6 bases, and 8 bases separated the two germline ends. The V gene's germline CDR1 is SGHTA and CDR2 FQGTGA. This CDR3 is 12 amino acids long. Method: immunoSEQ multiplex PCR; TCRdb's copy keeps in-frame clones and lacks some. The sample records approximately 69,000 clones, roughly 90% being singletons. The chain recombines TRBV7-3 with TRBJ2-7, with unresolved D. Sample: blood. The origin of this receptor is a male donor with vitiligo. For the CDR3, the DNA is TGTGCCAGCAGCTTAGGCCAGTCCGAGCAGTACTTC. This codes for CASSLGQSEQYF.